What follows is one TCR beta chain and its context. Its specificity is unknown. The sample is drawn from a study of cytomegalovirus exposure and HLA in healthy donors. Overall study findings and caveats: Using a false discovery rate of 0.05, a later analysis showed that some 16,000 TCR beta sequences were associated with HLA alleles. Highest at DRB1 and lowest at HLA-C, TCR association rates differed among HLA loci in a later analysis.

Amplification used 60 Vbeta primers and 13 Jbeta primers. Method: immunoSEQ multiplex PCR; TCRdb's copy keeps in-frame clones and lacks some. This table holds over 75,000 clones, 79% found once. The sequenced sample consisted of PBMCs. This sequence originates from a male donor in good health and CMV-seropositive.

The DNA of the CDR3 is TGCGCCAGCAGCCACTTTTCGGCCGGGACAGAAGTTTACGAGCAGTACTTC. Amino acids: CASSHFSAGTEVYEQYF. The chain recombines TRBV4-3 with TRBJ2-7; 7 bases are a match to TRBD1. This CDR3 spans 17 amino acids. V was pared by 3 bases and J by 4 bases, with 15 bases of the junction left unmatched. Germline V gene data show CDR1 as LGHNA and CDR2 as YSLEER.